A selection of T cell receptor beta chains follows, all from one sample in a study of blood T cell repertoires in COVID-19. Produced via immunoSEQ multiplex PCR; TCRdb's table is partial and in-frame only. The sample has some 270,000 clones, roughly 88% seen once. The sample was peripheral blood. The source of these receptors is a human donor with COVID-19, enrolled during active disease. The donor label of this sample is uncertain. Each CDR3 is given with its conserved first and last residue. A D gene is named only where the DNA matches it firmly. Size is stated for part of the rows, as once, few or many counts, or as a class when the clone is expanded.

d_call clone_size j_call v_call cdr3_nt cdr3_aa
. . TRBJ1-2 TRBV5-6 TGTGCCAGCAGCCCCCCGACCGGGAACGATTATGGCTACACCTTC CASSPPTGNDYGYTF
TRBD1 . TRBJ2-6 TRBV7-9 TGTGCCAGCAGCTCCCAACCGGGACAGGGGGCCACTGGGGCCAACGTCCTGACTTTC CASSSQPGQGATGANVLTF
. . TRBJ2-3 TRBV24-1 TGTGCCACCAGTGATTCCGCCCAGGGGCACGACACAGATACGCAGTATTTT CATSDSAQGHDTDTQYF
TRBD1 . TRBJ1-2 TRBV28 TGTGCCAGCAGTTCATACAGGGGGCCCCGGTATGGCTACACCTTC CASSSYRGPRYGYTF
. once TRBJ1-6 TRBV9 TGTGCCAGCAGCGTAAGGGCGGGAAATAATTCACCCCTCCACTTT CASSVRAGNNSPLHF
TRBD2 . TRBJ2-1 TRBV7-8 TGTGCCAGCAGCTTTAGCGGGAGTAGTCCGGGACACAATGAGCAGTTCTTC CASSFSGSSPGHNEQFF
. few TRBJ1-5 TRBV19 TGTGCCAGTAGCTCCTTCGTTCAGCCCCAGCATTTT CASSSFVQPQHF
TRBD1 . TRBJ1-2 TRBV7-9 TGTGCCAGCAGCTTAGCGGGACAGGGGGCGCGAGATGGCTACACCTTC CASSLAGQGARDGYTF
TRBD1 . TRBJ2-2 TRBV7-2 TGTGCCAGCAGCTTAGTAGGGACAGGGGCTACCGGGGAGCTGTTTTTT CASSLVGTGATGELFF
. . TRBJ1-2 TRBV6-5 TGTGCCAGCAGAATTCAAGACGGAGCTAACTATGGCTACACCTTC CASRIQDGANYGYTF
. . TRBJ2-1 TRBV9 TGTGCCAGCAGCGTAGAATCGAGGGGGACTAACGAGCAGTTCTTC CASSVESRGTNEQFF
. . TRBJ2-1 TRBV28 TGTGCCAGCAGTCCCCGTGATGAGCAGTTCTTC CASSPRDEQFF
. . TRBJ2-6 TRBV30 TGTGCCTGGACAGGTGATCCTGGGGCCAACGTCCTGACTTTC CAWTGDPGANVLTF
TRBD1 . TRBJ1-4 TRBV5-1 TGCGCCAGCAGCTTATCAGGGGGCTATGAAAAACTGTTTTTT CASSLSGGYEKLFF
. once TRBJ1-1 TRBV27 TGTGCCACCCAGGGCGGAGTAGGCACTGAAGCTTTCTTT CATQGGVGTEAFF
. . TRBJ1-2 TRBV19 TGTGCCAGTAGTATAGGGGGCAGGGCTGTTGGCTACACCTTC CASSIGGRAVGYTF
TRBD1 . TRBJ1-2 TRBV7-3 TGTGCCAGCAGCCCAACAGGGGACAGTGGCTACACCTTC CASSPTGDSGYTF
TRBD1 . TRBJ1-6 TRBV5-1 TGCGCCAGCAGCTACCTCCCAGGGGGTGTTAATTCACCCCTCCACTTT CASSYLPGGVNSPLHF
. . TRBJ2-3 TRBV18 TGTGCCAGCTCTACGGATATCTGGGGGGCGCAGTATTTT CASSTDIWGAQYF
. . TRBJ2-3 TRBV15 TGTGCCACCAGCAGAGAGGGGCCGCCCGCACATGGGACGCAGTATTTT CATSREGPPAHGTQYF
. . TRBJ1-1 TRBV7-2 TGTGCCAGCAGCTTATATTTACGGGGGGGCGGAGGTGAAGCTTTCTTT CASSLYLRGGGGEAFF
. . TRBJ1-6 TRBV6-5 TGTGCCAGCGCACTACAGGGTCCAAATAATTCACCCCTCCACTTT CASALQGPNNSPLHF
TRBD1 . TRBJ1-1 TRBV30 TGTGCCTGGAGTAAGGCAGGGGGGAACGGTGAAGCTTTCTTT CAWSKAGGNGEAFF
. . TRBJ1-1 TRBV19 TGTGCCAGTAGGACTGACTCCTTGAACACTGAAGCTTTCTTT CASRTDSLNTEAFF
TRBD1 few TRBJ1-3 TRBV7-3 TGTGCCAGCAGCCGACAGGGTGTAGACTCTGGAAACACCATATATTTT CASSRQGVDSGNTIYF
. few TRBJ1-1 TRBV10-3 TGTGCCATCAGTGAGTCGGTCGGGGGGAAGGACACTGAAGCTTTCTTT CAISESVGGKDTEAFF
. . TRBJ1-5 TRBV18 TGTGCCAGCTCTCCGACAGATAGCAATCAGCCCCAGCATTTT CASSPTDSNQPQHF
TRBD1 few TRBJ1-5 TRBV19 TGTGCCAGTAGTACAGACAGGGGGGATTATAGCAATCAGCCCCAGCATTTT CASSTDRGDYSNQPQHF
. few TRBJ2-7 TRBV10-1 TGCGCCACCTTGGCTAGAGAGCAGTACTTC CATLAREQYF
. . TRBJ1-4 TRBV5-1 TGCGCCAGCAGCTTAAGACGGCTAGGGGCTACTAATGAAAAACTGTTTTTT CASSLRRLGATNEKLFF
TRBD2 . TRBJ2-7 TRBV6-2/TRBV6-3 TGTGCCAGCAGTGGGGGACTAGCGGTCCCGCAGGGCGAGCAGTACTTC CASSGGLAVPQGEQYF
. . TRBJ1-5 TRBV19 TGTGCCAGTAGGACCCCTAAAAGGGGAGGGGGCAATCAGCCCCAGCATTTT CASRTPKRGGGNQPQHF
TRBD2 once TRBJ2-5 TRBV3-1/TRBV3-2 TGTGCCAGCAGCCAAGAGGAACGGACTAGCCTACAAGAGACCCAGTACTTC CASSQEERTSLQETQYF
. . TRBJ1-2 TRBV7-6 TGTGCCAGCAGCTTAGCGTATTCACCCCTCTACGCCTATGGCTACACCTTC CASSLAYSPLYAYGYTF
. . TRBJ2-2 TRBV7-2 TGTGCCAGCAGCTTATCAGGGTATGACACCGGGGAGCTGTTTTTT CASSLSGYDTGELFF
. . TRBJ1-1 TRBV18 TGTGCCAGTCTGCTGGGTGCGGACACTGAAGCTTTCTTT CASLLGADTEAFF
. . TRBJ1-1 TRBV11-3 TGTGCCAGCAGCTATTACAGGGACACTGAAGCTTTCTTT CASSYYRDTEAFF
TRBD1 . TRBJ2-7 TRBV2 TGTGCCAGCAGGGACAGGAGCTACGAGCAGTACTTC CASRDRSYEQYF
. . TRBJ1-1 TRBV6-5 TGTGCCAGCAGTTCCGGACAGCTGAACACTGAAGCTTTCTTT CASSSGQLNTEAFF
. . TRBJ2-7 TRBV4-2 TGTGCCAGCAGCCAAGACCAAGGACGGGAACTCTCCTACGAGCAGTACTTC CASSQDQGRELSYEQYF
TRBD2 . TRBJ2-1 TRBV4-2 TGTGCCAGCAGCCAAGATCGGGGGGATACGCAGTTCTTC CASSQDRGDTQFF
. . TRBJ1-2 TRBV20-1 TGCAGTGCGGACTACGGCTATGGCTACACCTTC CSADYGYGYTF
. . TRBJ2-2 TRBV9 TGTGCCAGCAGCGTCCAGGGTCAGACCGGGGAGCTGTTTTTT CASSVQGQTGELFF
. . TRBJ2-2 TRBV21-1 TGTGCCAGCAGCAAAGCTCATCTTAGAGGCACGTACACCGGGGAGCTGTTTTTT CASSKAHLRGTYTGELFF
. . TRBJ1-5 TRBV6-6 TGTGCCAGCAGTTACTCGGAGGATCCCCAGCATTTT CASSYSEDPQHF
TRBD1 . TRBJ2-1 TRBV6-1 TGTGCCAGCAGTGAAGTCGGGACAGGCAATGAGCAGTTCTTC CASSEVGTGNEQFF
TRBD2 . TRBJ2-1 TRBV7-8 TGTGCCAGCAGCTATAGCGGGAACCGTAATGAGCAGTTCTTC CASSYSGNRNEQFF
TRBD1 . TRBJ1-2 TRBV12-3/TRBV12-4 TGTGCCAGCAGGGACCGGACAGGACATGGCTACACCTTC CASRDRTGHGYTF
. few TRBJ1-2 TRBV25-1 TGTGCCAGCAGTGACCATCATGGCTACACCTTC CASSDHHGYTF
TRBD1 . TRBJ1-6 TRBV6-5 TGTGCCAGCAGAACGGACAGGGGGTATAGTTCACCCCTCCACTTT CASRTDRGYSSPLHF
. few TRBJ2-2 TRBV7-9 TGTGCCAGCGGACGCGGAGGTACAGACACCGGGGAGCTGTTTTTT CASGRGGTDTGELFF
. . TRBJ2-4 TRBV9 TGTGCCAGCAGCCCAACGTCAGGGCACGGAAACATTCAGTACTTC CASSPTSGHGNIQYF
. . TRBJ1-2 TRBV24-1 TGTGCCACCAGCAGCGACGCTAACTATGGCTACACCTTC CATSSDANYGYTF
TRBD1 . TRBJ2-2 TRBV10-3 TGTGCCATCAGGGTTACAGGGGAAGGCACCGGGGAGCTGTTTTTT CAIRVTGEGTGELFF
. . TRBJ1-2 TRBV19 TGTGCCAGTAGTATCGCGATGACTGGGTATGGCTACACCTTC CASSIAMTGYGYTF
. . TRBJ2-5 TRBV7-3 TGTGCCAGCAGCTTAATAGGGGGGACCCAGTACTTC CASSLIGGTQYF